This T cell receptor (beta chain) came from a study of regulatory T cells in long-lasting Graves disease. Whole-study findings and limits: Patients whose Graves' disease persisted exhibited lower TCR diversity than those newly diagnosed. No thyroid tissue was studied; the work used peripheral blood only.

Library construction for TCR beta used iRepertoire HTBI primers and Arm-PCR of CDR3 regions. TCRdb itself ran the multiplex PCR reads through MiXCR, one entry per CDR3 protein. The sample lists 700,000 or so distinct CDR3 sequences, 25% to 30% occurring once. Sample time point: persistent/refractory GD, antithyroid drugs over 5 years with positive TRAb. The TCR library was made from RNA extracted from PBMCs. Concerning this clonotype: What it binds is not known.

The material was peripheral blood mononuclear cells (PBMCs), obtained when the disease was refractory, from a patient treated with antithyroid drugs. This receptor was identified in a female donor with Graves disease.

CDR3 DNA: TGTGCCAGCAGCTCGGACAGGGGGAGATCGCGAAACACTGAAGCTTTCTTT. Its translation: CASSSDRGRSRNTEAFF. This rearrangement joins TRBV6-1 to TRBJ1-1, with 10 bases matching TRBD1. This CDR3 contains 17 residues. Trimming cost V 6 bases and J 2 bases; bases outside gene matches: 12. CDR1 is MNHNS, CDR2 SASEGT, per germline.